This T cell receptor beta chain was profiled in a study of T cell responses to AZD1222 COVID-19 vaccine. Produced via immunoSEQ multiplex PCR; TCRdb's table is partial and in-frame only. The sample holds about 150,000 clones, just over 90% seen once. This CDR3 region has 15 residues. V lost 3 bases to trimming and J lost 7 bases, with 16 bases between them. Germline CDR1 is SEHNR and CDR2 is FQNEAQ (reference sequence). Here the sequenced sample was peripheral blood, taken 28 days after the second AZD1222 dose. V and J are TRBV7-9 and TRBJ2-1; D may be TRBD2 (6 bases). The sequence was collected from an adult who received the AZD1222 COVID-19 vaccine. CDR3 DNA: TGTGCCAGCAGCTTGACAGACGGGGGTAGGAATGAGCAGTTCTTC. This translates into CASSLTDGGRNEQFF.